The 30 T cell receptor beta chains below come from one sample, sequenced in a study of cytomegalovirus exposure and HLA in healthy donors. The PCR employed 60 Vbeta primers together with 13 Jbeta primers. Some clones are missing from TCRdb's copy, which holds only in-frame ones; the method was immunoSEQ multiplex PCR. The data show about 120,000 clones, around 81% seen once. Sample: PBMCs. The receptors come from a woman aged 40-49 years in good health and CMV-seronegative.

The chain combines TRBV7-9 with TRBJ2-2; the match to TRBD1 covers 9 bases. Unmatched junction bases numbered 5, after V lost 5 bases and J lost 7 bases. The germline V gene encodes CDR1 SEHNR and CDR2 FQNEAQ (reference sequence). This CDR3 comprises 14 residues. CDR3 nucleotides: TGTGCCAGCAGCCGGACAGGGGAAGTCGGGGAGCTGTTTTTT. Encoded protein: CASSRTGEVGELFF.

By its share, this clone is medium-sized. J is TRBJ1-5 and V is TRBV30, with D possibly TRBD1 on 5 matching bases. V lost 1 base to trimming and J lost 4 bases, with 11 bases between them. Per the germline V gene, CDR1 is GTSNPN and CDR2 is SVGIG (reference sequence). The CDR3 is 14 residues long. CDR3 nucleotide sequence: TGTGCCTGGAGTGAGATCAAGGGGAATCAGCCCCAGCATTTT. It codes for CAWSEIKGNQPQHF.

This chain connects TRBV27 to TRBJ2-7, with no clear D. This CDR3 spans 13 amino acids. V lost 6 bases and J lost 0, with 9 bases in between. Germline-derived CDR1 and CDR2 are MNHEY and SMNVEV (reference sequence). The CDR3 DNA sequence: TGTGCCAGCAGCCCCACTCCCTCCTACGAGCAGTACTTC. Protein: CASSPTPSYEQYF.

The chain is built from TRBV29-1 and TRBJ2-7; TRBD2 matches at 7 bases. Germline values: CDR1 SQVTM, CDR2 ANQGSEA. The CDR3 is made up of 17 amino acids. V trimming: 2 bases; J trimming: 4 bases; junction bases outside the gene matches: 17. The DNA for the CDR3 is TGCAGCGTTGAAACGGGGGGTCCAGCACTAGGCGGATACGAGCAGTACTTC. Translation: CSVETGGPALGGYEQYF.

The rearrangement joins TRBV4-3 to TRBJ1-4, with 8 positions matching TRBD1. The CDR3 loop spans 14 amino acids. The V and J ends lost 2 bases and 4 bases, in that order; junction bases with no gene match: 0. Germline assignment: CDR1 LGHNA and CDR2 YSLEER. Here the CDR3 DNA reads TGCGCCAGCAGCCAAACAGGGGGTAATGAAAAACTGTTTTTT. This gives the protein CASSQTGGNEKLFF.

V gene TRBV7-9 combines with J gene TRBJ2-3; a weak D match, TRBD1 (5 bases). Germline V CDR1 and CDR2: SEHNR, FQNEAQ (reference sequence). Trimming left V 1 base short and J 1 base short, with 15 bases between. The CDR3 is 17 residues long. The CDR3 is CASSLESAGWGTDTQYF. The CDR3 coding sequence is TGTGCCAGCAGCTTAGAATCGGCAGGGTGGGGCACAGATACGCAGTATTTT.

V gene TRBV9 combines with J gene TRBJ1-6; unclear D gene. Germline loops: CDR1 SGDLS, CDR2 YYNGEE. Trimming removed 3 bases from V and 6 bases from J, with 13 bases in between. CDR3 length: 15 residues. CDR3 protein: CASSGEGALNSPLHF. The CDR3 DNA reads TGTGCCAGCAGCGGAGAGGGAGCCCTTAATTCACCCCTCCACTTT.

The chain has TRBV10-1 and TRBJ1-5; D remains ambiguous. The CDR3 totals 15 residues. Looked up from germline, CDR1 is WNHNN and CDR2 is SYGVQD (reference sequence). Deletions cut 0 bases from V and 4 bases from J, with 10 bases between. The CDR3 DNA follows: TGCGCCAGCAGTGAGTCCAGGATGTGGAATCAGCCCCAGCATTTT. It encodes CASSESRMWNQPQHF.

This clone was picked up one time. The chain links TRBV7-6 to TRBJ2-1; TRBD1 is a possible D gene (5 bases). CDR1 is SGHVS, CDR2 FNYEAQ, per germline. CDR3 length: 13 residues. Trimming took 2 bases from V and 7 from J, leaving 9 bases between them. The CDR3 region is CASSLPGWNEQFF. The CDR3 DNA reads as TGTGCCAGCAGCTTACCAGGGTGGAATGAGCAGTTCTTC.

The chain couples TRBV27 to TRBJ1-1; 10 bases line up with TRBD1. Germline CDR1 reads MNHEY; CDR2 reads SMNVEV (reference sequence). The J segment lost 0 bases and the V segment lost 3 bases, leaving 10 bases of the junction unmatched. The CDR3 sequence is 18 residues long. Here the CDR3 reads CASSLKTGGFGMNTEAFF. CDR3 bases: TGTGCCAGCAGTTTGAAGACAGGGGGCTTCGGGATGAACACTGAAGCTTTCTTT.

This rearrangement joins TRBV5-1 to TRBJ1-1; no firm D call. The length of the CDR3 is 14 residues. Trimming left V 1 base short and J 0 bases short, with 7 bases between. The V gene's germline CDR1 is SGHRS and CDR2 YFSETQ. The CDR3 region is CASSLSQMNTEAFF. DNA for the CDR3: TGCGCCAGCAGCTTGTCCCAGATGAACACTGAAGCTTTCTTT.

This rearrangement joins TRBV6-1 to TRBJ1-1; tentative D call: TRBD1 (5 bases). Germline loops: CDR1 MNHNS, CDR2 SASEGT. Trimming took 5 bases from V and 0 from J, leaving 10 bases between them. The CDR3 contains 14 residues. The CDR3 coding sequence is TGTGCCAGCAGTTCCCCAGGGTTGAACACTGAAGCTTTCTTT. Its protein product is CASSSPGLNTEAFF.

The chain recombines TRBV29-1 with TRBJ1-2, with a tentative D call TRBD1 (5 bases). The V gene's germline CDR1 is SQVTM and CDR2 ANQGSEA. Trimming stripped 5 bases from V and 3 bases from J, with 13 bases between. This CDR3 spans 13 amino acids. The CDR3: CSVWRGGDYGYTF. CDR3 in DNA: TGCAGCGTTTGGAGGGGCGGTGACTATGGCTACACCTTC.

V gene TRBV10-3 combines with J gene TRBJ2-1; 8 bases agree with TRBD2. Per the germline V gene, CDR1 is ENHRY and CDR2 is SYGVKD. This CDR3 spans 14 amino acids. The V segment lost 3 bases and the J segment 7 bases; nucleotides outside the gene matches: 5. The CDR3: CAISDQRETNEQFF. The CDR3 DNA follows: TGTGCCATCAGTGACCAGCGGGAGACGAATGAGCAGTTCTTC.

The chain recombines TRBV7-9 with TRBJ1-4, with 9 bases fitting TRBD1. V was clipped by 5 bases and J by 6 bases; unmatched bases: 7. The length of the CDR3 is 15 residues. Looked up from germline, CDR1 is SEHNR and CDR2 is FQNEAQ (reference sequence). CDR3 residues: CASSQGQGRYEKLFF. For the CDR3, the DNA is TGTGCCAGCAGCCAGGGACAGGGACGATATGAAAAACTGTTTTTT.

This sequence joins TRBV11-2 and TRBJ2-6, with D uncertain. Trimming removed 0 bases at V and 2 bases at J, with 8 bases between. This CDR3 is 16 amino acids long. In germline, CDR1 is SGHAT, CDR2 FQNNGV. The CDR3 DNA reads TGTGCCAGCAGCTTAGATGAGAACCCTGGGGCCAACGTCCTGACTTTC. This sequence encodes CASSLDENPGANVLTF.

CDR3 amino acids: CASRLRGMNTEAFF. CDR3 DNA: TGTGCCAGCAGACTAAGGGGAATGAACACTGAAGCTTTCTTT. The genes are TRBV27 and TRBJ1-1, with D maybe TRBD1 (5 bases). This CDR3 contains 14 residues. V was cut by 6 bases and J by 0 bases, with 11 bases left in between. Germline V gene data show CDR1 as MNHEY and CDR2 as SMNVEV (reference sequence).

The gene calls are TRBV9 and TRBJ2-7; D gene unclear. The germline V and J ends were trimmed by 3 bases and 4 bases, with 17 bases remaining between them. From germline, CDR1 is SGDLS and CDR2 YYNGEE. The CDR3 extends over 15 amino acids. CDR3 DNA: TGTGCCAGCAGCGCTTACGGAAGCGTAGAATACGAGCAGTACTTC. Translated, it gives CASSAYGSVEYEQYF.

This rearrangement joins TRBV29-1 to TRBJ2-3; 7 bases align to TRBD1. In germline, CDR1 is SQVTM, CDR2 ANQGSEA. The CDR3 runs 15 residues. The trim removed 3 bases at V and 0 bases at J, leaving 6 bases unmatched. The CDR3 DNA reads TGCAGCGTTGATGGGCCGGGACAGAGCACAGATACGCAGTATTTT. Amino acids: CSVDGPGQSTDTQYF.

The rearrangement links TRBV5-1 to TRBJ1-1; D is uncertain. The CDR3 is made up of 16 amino acids. Trimming pared 0 bases from V and 8 bases from J, leaving 20 bases between. Germline CDR1 and CDR2: SGHRS and YFSETQ. The CDR3 loop is CASSLGSWDLTSEAFF. In DNA, the CDR3 is TGCGCCAGCAGCTTGGGCTCTTGGGATCTCACTAGCGAAGCTTTCTTT.

This clone was recorded once. The V and J genes are TRBV2 and TRBJ2-5, with D tentatively TRBD1 (6 bases). The CDR3 runs to 16 residues. Germline V CDR1 and CDR2: SNHLY, FYNNEI. Trimming stripped 0 bases from V and 5 bases from J, with 16 bases between. The CDR3 loop is CASSEASGRGAETQYF. For the CDR3, the DNA is TGTGCCAGCAGTGAAGCTTCGGGCAGGGGCGCGGAGACCCAGTACTTC.

The chain combines TRBV28 with TRBJ1-1; no clear D. CDR1 is MDHEN and CDR2 is SYDVKM in the germline V gene. V was pared by 6 bases and J by 1 base, with 9 bases between. This CDR3 has 13 amino acids. CDR3 nucleotide sequence: TGTGCCAGCAGCGCTTTCAGGAACACTGAAGCTTTCTTT. Its translation: CASSAFRNTEAFF.

The chain combines TRBV5-1 with TRBJ2-5; no clear D. V shed 2 bases and J shed 5 bases, with 13 bases lying between them. From germline, CDR1 is SGHRS and CDR2 YFSETQ. The CDR3 loop spans 14 amino acids. The CDR3 DNA sequence: TGCGCCAGCAGCTTCCACCCTAGTGGGGAGACCCAGTACTTC. This gives the protein CASSFHPSGETQYF.

V usage is TRBV19 and J usage is TRBJ2-3; 12 bases are a match to TRBD1. The ends lost 6 bases at V and 6 bases at J; junction bases unmatched: 7. The CDR3 runs to 15 residues. CDR1 is LNHDA and CDR2 is SQIVND in the germline V gene (reference sequence). Written as DNA, the CDR3 is TGTGCCAGTAGGAAGGGACAGGGGGCCCGTGATACGCAGTATTTT. Protein: CASRKGQGARDTQYF.

The chain links TRBV28 to TRBJ2-5; 8 bases fit TRBD1. Germline values: CDR1 MDHEN, CDR2 SYDVKM. With 2 bases clipped from V and 5 bases from J, the junction kept 4 bases outside the gene matches. There are 14 residues in the CDR3. The DNA of the CDR3 is TGTGCCAGCAGTTTAAGGACAGGGAGGGAGACCCAGTACTTC. Its protein product is CASSLRTGRETQYF.

This clone showed up just once. CDR3 amino acids: CASKQGQGPFYGYTF. The DNA for the CDR3 is TGTGCCAGTAAGCAGGGACAGGGGCCTTTCTATGGCTACACCTTC. The rearrangement links TRBV19 to TRBJ1-2; 10 bases align to TRBD1. The length of the CDR3 is 15 residues. The germline CDR1 and CDR2 sequences are LNHDA and SQIVND (reference sequence). V dropped 7 bases and J dropped 4; count of bases not matched to a gene: 9.

This clone was seen many times. This chain uses TRBV6-1 with TRBJ1-5; no firm D call. Germline V CDR1 and CDR2: MNHNS, SASEGT. V was shortened by 7 bases and J by 6 bases, with 16 bases between the two germline ends. The CDR3 runs 14 residues. DNA for the CDR3: TGTGCCAGCATCCCGACTCCGGGAGGTCAGCCCCAGCATTTT. Translating gives CASIPTPGGQPQHF.

The chain links TRBV19 to TRBJ2-1, with TRBD1 matching over 7 bases. Germline CDR1 is LNHDA and CDR2 is SQIVND (reference sequence). CDR3 length: 13 amino acids. Trimming cost V 7 bases and J 8 bases; bases outside gene matches: 8. The CDR3 coding sequence is TGTGCCAGTACAGGGGGACAGTCACATGAGCAGTTCTTC. Translation: CASTGGQSHEQFF. The full variable domain, its missing parts supplied by reference TRBV19 and TRBJ2-1, is DGGITQSPKYLFRKEGQNVTLSCEQNLNHDAMYWYRQDPGQGLRLIYYSQIVNDFQKGDIAEGYSVSREKKESFPLTVTSAQKNPTAFYLCASTGGQSHEQFFGPGTRLTVL.

This chain links TRBV5-8 with TRBJ2-1; no clear D gene. The CDR3 has 15 amino acids. Germline CDR1 and CDR2: SGHTS and YDEGEE. V was trimmed by 2 bases and J by 6 bases, leaving 15 bases between them. Here the CDR3 DNA reads TGTGCCAGCAGCTTTCGGAGTGGGTACGGCAATGAGCAGTTCTTC. Its protein product is CASSFRSGYGNEQFF.

This sequence joins TRBV18 and TRBJ1-2, with D perhaps matching TRBD1 (6 bases). Germline loops: CDR1 KGHSH, CDR2 LQKENI. Trimming shortened V by 3 bases and J by 4 bases, and 12 bases separated the two germline ends. CDR3 size: 14 residues. CDR3 in DNA: TGTGCCAGCTCACCGGACAGTGGCAGCTATGGCTACACCTTC. This gives the protein CASSPDSGSYGYTF.